A single sample is the source of the 15 T cell receptor beta chains below, sequenced in a study of Graves' ophthalmopathy and Graves' hyperthyroidism. The authors amplified TCR beta CDR3 regions from RNA transcripts. An opening RT-PCR round employed HTBI primers and preceded a second-round multiplex PCR. MiXCR, run by TCRdb on the multiplex PCR reads, gives a single entry per CDR3 protein. Of hundreds of thousands of distinct CDR3 sequences listed, about 41% are singletons. Sequencing was carried out using peripheral blood. The receptors were sampled from an adult man with Graves' ophthalmopathy.

CDR3 coding DNA: TGTGCCAGCAGCCCGAGACAGACTTTTTCGAACACCGGGGAGCTGTTTTTT. Its translation is CASSPRQTFSNTGELFF. The V gene is TRBV7-3, the J gene TRBJ2-2; tentatively, D is TRBD1 (5 bases). This CDR3 spans 17 amino acids. Trimming pared 5 bases from V and 0 bases from J, leaving 16 bases between. CDR1 and CDR2 from the germline V gene are SGHTA and FQGTGA. Together with reference TRBV7-3 and TRBJ2-2, the CDR3 gives the full variable domain: GAGVSQTPSNKVTEKGKYVELRCDPISGHTALYWYRQSLGQGPEFLIYFQGTGAADDSGLPNDRFFAVRPEGSVSTLKIQRTERGDSAVYLCASSPRQTFSNTGELFFGEGSRLTVL.

About this clonotype itself: It may be a read error: a sequence one base away is much more abundant. This chain joins TRBV12-3 or TRBV12-4 and TRBJ1-4, with D uncertain. This CDR3 has 15 amino acids. The CDR3 is CVSSLGFATNEKLFF. The CDR3 bases are TGTGTCAGCAGTTTAGGGTTCGCAACTAATGAAAAACTGTTTTTT.

The rearrangement joins TRBV29-1 to TRBJ2-6; D remains ambiguous. V was trimmed by 7 bases and J by 4 bases, leaving 8 bases between them. In germline, CDR1 is SQVTM, CDR2 ANQGSEA. CDR3 length: 12 residues. The CDR3 nucleotides read TGCAGCGGTTCGACAGGGGCCAACGTCCTGACTTTC. Encoded protein: CSGSTGANVLTF. The whole variable domain, remainder taken from reference TRBV29-1 and TRBJ2-6, is SAVISQKPSRDICQRGTSLTIQCQVDSQVTMMFWYRQQPGQSLTLIATANQGSEATYESGFVIDKFPISRPNLTFSTLTVSNMSPEDSSIYLCSGSTGANVLTFGAGSRLTVL.

This clonotype was seen ten or more times. The genes are TRBV5-5 and TRBJ2-7, with 11 nucleotides matching TRBD2. CDR1 SGHKS and CDR2 YYEKEE come from the germline V gene (reference sequence). J gave up 1 base and V 3 bases, and 3 bases lay outside the gene matches. The length of the CDR3 is 15 residues. The CDR3, as DNA: TGTGCCAGCAGCTCCACTAGCGGGGGTTCCTACGAGCAGTACTTC. Its translation: CASSSTSGGSYEQYF.

The table lists this clonotype with many counts. The gene calls are TRBV7-3 and TRBJ2-5, with 8 bases identical to TRBD2. The CDR3 loop spans 16 amino acids. V gave up 5 bases and J gave up 5 bases; unmatched junction bases: 13. Per germline, CDR1 SGHTA and CDR2 FQGTGA. The chain's CDR3 is CASSPQGATGGETQYF. In nucleotides, the CDR3 is TGTGCCAGCAGCCCGCAAGGGGCAACGGGAGGGGAGACCCAGTACTTC.

This clonotype occurred many times. The V gene is TRBV5-1, the J gene TRBJ2-7, with 9 bases matching TRBD1. V trimming: 4 bases; J trimming: 2 bases; junction bases outside the gene matches: 7. The CDR3 extends over 15 amino acids. Germline loops: CDR1 SGHRS, CDR2 YFSETQ. This chain's CDR3 is CASSITGTGTYEQYF. In DNA, the CDR3 is TGCGCCAGCAGCATTACCGGGACAGGGACCTACGAGCAGTACTTC.

The chain recombines TRBV5-1 with TRBJ1-6; D remains unclear. The CDR3 runs to 15 residues. Germline-derived CDR1 and CDR2 are SGHRS and YFSETQ. The V end was cut by 1 base, the J end by 5 bases, with 10 bases between. The CDR3 DNA reads as TGCGCCAGCAGCTTGACGGGGTGGGATAATTCACCCCTCCACTTT. The encoded protein is CASSLTGWDNSPLHF.

This clonotype occurred many times. The rearrangement joins TRBV15 to TRBJ2-7, with a tentative D call TRBD1 (6 bases). The CDR3 sequence is 14 residues long. V dropped 1 base and J dropped 5 bases, with 12 bases sitting between them. Germline V gene lookup returns CDR1 LNHNV and CDR2 YYDKDF (reference sequence). CDR3 amino acids: CATSRVTGRHEQYF. The CDR3 DNA is TGTGCCACCAGCAGAGTCACAGGGCGCCACGAGCAGTACTTC.

The V call is TRBV10-3, the J call TRBJ1-6, with 8 bases aligning to TRBD1. This CDR3 has 15 amino acids. Germline lookup yields CDR1 ENHRY and CDR2 SYGVKD. J gave up 7 bases and V 5 bases, and 7 bases lay outside the gene matches. Here the CDR3 reads CAISPGQVMNSPLHF. DNA for the CDR3: TGTGCCATCAGTCCGGGACAGGTCATGAATTCACCCCTCCACTTT.

As for this clonotype: It may be a read error: a sequence one base away is much more abundant. The chain uses TRBV5-6 and TRBJ2-7; D is tentatively TRBD1 or TRBD2 (5 bases each). Germline assignment: CDR1 SGHDT and CDR2 YYEEEE. The germline V and J ends were trimmed by 5 bases and 9 bases, with 15 bases remaining between them. The CDR3 extends over 12 amino acids. CDR3 DNA: TGTGCCAGCAGACAGGCCGGGGCTCGGCAGTACTTC. Encoded protein: CASRQAGARQYF.

The sample holds many counts of this clonotype. CDR3 sequence reads: CASSVGTYEQYF. CDR3 nucleotides: TGTGCCAGCAGCGTGGGCACCTACGAGCAGTACTTC. V is TRBV25-1 and J is TRBJ2-7; no clear D. Between the trimmed V and J ends, which lost 6 bases and 2 bases, there was a span of 8 bases. The CDR3 totals 12 residues. The V gene's germline CDR1 is MGHDK and CDR2 SYGVNS.

The chain carries TRBV7-2 and TRBJ2-3, with 10 positions matching TRBD2. Germline CDR1 and CDR2: SGHTA and FQGNSA. The CDR3 is 16 amino acids. J gave up 8 bases and V 1 base, and 9 bases lay outside the gene matches. CDR3: CASSLGGLAARGTQYF. In DNA, the CDR3 is TGTGCCAGCAGCTTAGGCGGACTAGCGGCTCGGGGTACGCAGTATTTT.

This clonotype was observed many times. The chain links TRBV9 to TRBJ2-5; perhaps D is TRBD1 or TRBD2 (5 bases each). Looked up from germline, CDR1 is SGDLS and CDR2 is YYNGEE. V lost 4 bases, J lost 5 bases, and 12 bases lay in between. There are 13 residues in the CDR3. For the CDR3, the DNA is TGTGCCAGCAGCAAAGGGACGTGGGAGACCCAGTACTTC. Protein product: CASSKGTWETQYF.

This clonotype was recorded at least ten times. V is TRBV7-6 and J is TRBJ1-3; D remains unclear. V dropped 3 bases and J dropped 4 bases, with 10 bases sitting between them. There are 14 residues in the CDR3. The germline V gene has CDR1 SGHVS and CDR2 FNYEAQ. CDR3 in DNA: TGTGCCAGCAGCTTCAGACCGGACGGAAACACCATATATTTT. Translating gives CASSFRPDGNTIYF.

CDR3 sequence (DNA): TGTGCCAGCGGGATACCGATTTTTCCCGACACTGAAGCTTTCTTT. Protein product: CASGIPIFPDTEAFF. The V call is TRBV10-3, the J call TRBJ1-1; no firm D call. Trimming cost V 10 bases and J 3 bases, with 21 bases left between them. Germline V gene sequence: CDR1 ENHRY, CDR2 SYGVKD. This CDR3 has 15 residues.